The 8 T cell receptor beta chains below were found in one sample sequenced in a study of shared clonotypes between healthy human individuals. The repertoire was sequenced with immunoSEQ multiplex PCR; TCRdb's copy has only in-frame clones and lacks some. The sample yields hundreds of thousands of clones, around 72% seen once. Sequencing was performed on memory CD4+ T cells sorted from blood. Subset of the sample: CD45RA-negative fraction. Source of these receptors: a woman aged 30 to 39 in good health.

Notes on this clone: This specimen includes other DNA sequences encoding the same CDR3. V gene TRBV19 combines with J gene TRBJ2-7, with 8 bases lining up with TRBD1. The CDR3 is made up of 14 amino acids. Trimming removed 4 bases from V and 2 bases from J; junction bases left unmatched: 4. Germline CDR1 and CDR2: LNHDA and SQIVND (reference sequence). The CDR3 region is CASSTGQGTYEQYF. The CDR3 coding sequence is TGTGCCAGTAGTACTGGACAGGGCACCTACGAGCAGTACTTC.

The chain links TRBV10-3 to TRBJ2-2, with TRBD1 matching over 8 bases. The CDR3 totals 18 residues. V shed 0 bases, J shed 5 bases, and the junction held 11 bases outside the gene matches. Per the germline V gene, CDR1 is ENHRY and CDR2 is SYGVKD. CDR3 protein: CAISESSRGQGFTGELFF. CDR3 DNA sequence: TGTGCCATCAGTGAGTCGAGCCGAGGACAGGGTTTTACCGGGGAGCTGTTTTTT.

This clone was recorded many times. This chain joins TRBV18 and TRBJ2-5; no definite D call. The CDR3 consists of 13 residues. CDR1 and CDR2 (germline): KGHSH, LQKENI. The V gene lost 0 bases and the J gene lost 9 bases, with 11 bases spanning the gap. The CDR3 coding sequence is TGTGCCAGCTCACCACCAAAAGTAGCCTCCCAGTACTTC. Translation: CASSPPKVASQYF.

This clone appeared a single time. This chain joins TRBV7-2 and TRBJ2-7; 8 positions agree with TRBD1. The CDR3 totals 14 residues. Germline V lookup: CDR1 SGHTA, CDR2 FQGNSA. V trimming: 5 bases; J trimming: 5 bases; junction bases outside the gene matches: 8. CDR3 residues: CASSARTGSNEQYF. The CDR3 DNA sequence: TGTGCCAGCAGCGCTCGGACAGGGTCGAACGAGCAGTACTTC.

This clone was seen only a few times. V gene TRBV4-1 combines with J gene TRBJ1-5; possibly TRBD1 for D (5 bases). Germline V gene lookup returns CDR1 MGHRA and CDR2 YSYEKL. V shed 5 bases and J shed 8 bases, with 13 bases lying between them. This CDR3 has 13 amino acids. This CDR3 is CASSSGRWEPQHF. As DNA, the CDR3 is TGCGCCAGCAGCTCAGGGCGGTGGGAGCCCCAGCATTTT.

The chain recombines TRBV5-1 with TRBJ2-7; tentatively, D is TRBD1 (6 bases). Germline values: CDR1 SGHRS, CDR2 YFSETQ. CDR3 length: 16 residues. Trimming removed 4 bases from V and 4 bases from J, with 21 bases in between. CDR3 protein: CASSPNTGSRVYEQYF. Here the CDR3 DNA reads TGCGCCAGCAGCCCCAATACAGGGTCCCGGGTTTACGAGCAGTACTTC.

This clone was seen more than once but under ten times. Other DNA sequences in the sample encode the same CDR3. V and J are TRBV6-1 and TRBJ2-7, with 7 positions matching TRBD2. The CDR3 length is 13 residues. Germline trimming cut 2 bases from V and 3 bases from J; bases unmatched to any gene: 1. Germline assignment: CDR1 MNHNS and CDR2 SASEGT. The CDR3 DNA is TGTGCCAGCAGTGAACGGGGGGTCTACGAGCAGTACTTC. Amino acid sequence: CASSERGVYEQYF.

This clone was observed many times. The CDR3 protein is CASRRDRDYEQYF. As DNA, the CDR3 is TGTGCCAGCCGAAGGGACAGAGATTACGAGCAGTACTTC. This chain links TRBV2 with TRBJ2-7; 7 positions agree with TRBD1. V trimming: 8 bases; J trimming: 4 bases; junction bases outside the gene matches: 8. The CDR3 totals 13 residues. Germline assignment: CDR1 SNHLY and CDR2 FYNNEI.